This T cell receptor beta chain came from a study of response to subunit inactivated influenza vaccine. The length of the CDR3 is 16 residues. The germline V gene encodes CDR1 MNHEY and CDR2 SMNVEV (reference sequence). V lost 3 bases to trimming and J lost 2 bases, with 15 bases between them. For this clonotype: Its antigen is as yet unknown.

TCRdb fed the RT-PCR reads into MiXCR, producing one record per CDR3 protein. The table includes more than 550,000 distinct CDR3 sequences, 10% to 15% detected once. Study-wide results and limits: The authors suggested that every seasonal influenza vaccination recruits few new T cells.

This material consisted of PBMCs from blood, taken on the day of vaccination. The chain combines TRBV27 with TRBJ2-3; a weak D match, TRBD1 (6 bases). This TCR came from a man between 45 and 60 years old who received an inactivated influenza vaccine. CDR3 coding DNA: TGTGCCAGCAGTTTTGTGGCAGGGGTCTTCACAGATACGCAGTATTTT. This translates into CASSFVAGVFTDTQYF.